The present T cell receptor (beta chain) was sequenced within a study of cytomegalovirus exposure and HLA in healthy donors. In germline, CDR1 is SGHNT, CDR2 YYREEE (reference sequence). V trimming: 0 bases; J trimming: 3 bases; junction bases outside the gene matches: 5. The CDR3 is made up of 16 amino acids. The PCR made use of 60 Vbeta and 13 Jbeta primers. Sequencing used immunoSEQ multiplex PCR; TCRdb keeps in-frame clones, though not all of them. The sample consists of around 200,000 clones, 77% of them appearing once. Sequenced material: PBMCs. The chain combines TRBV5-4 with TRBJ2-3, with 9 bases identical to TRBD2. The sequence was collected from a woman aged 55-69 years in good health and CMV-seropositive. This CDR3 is CASSLGVSGRTDTQYF. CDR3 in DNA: TGTGCCAGCAGCTTGGGTGTTAGCGGGAGAACAGATACGCAGTATTTT.